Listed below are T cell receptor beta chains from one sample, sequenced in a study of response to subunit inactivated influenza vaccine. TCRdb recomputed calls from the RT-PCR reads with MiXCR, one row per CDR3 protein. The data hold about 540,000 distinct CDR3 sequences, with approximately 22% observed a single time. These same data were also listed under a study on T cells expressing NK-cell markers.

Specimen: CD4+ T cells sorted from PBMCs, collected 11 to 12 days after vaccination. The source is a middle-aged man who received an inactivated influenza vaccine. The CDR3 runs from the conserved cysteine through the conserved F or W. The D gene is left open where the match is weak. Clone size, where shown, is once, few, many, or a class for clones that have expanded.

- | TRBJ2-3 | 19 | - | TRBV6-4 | CASSNQGRETQNSTDTQYF | TGTGCCAGCAGTAACCAGGGCCGGGAAACCCAAAACTCCACAGATACGCAGTATTTT
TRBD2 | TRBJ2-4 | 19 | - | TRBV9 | CASSPTPSGGTLAKNIQYF | TGTGCCAGCAGCCCGACGCCGAGCGGGGGAACACTAGCCAAAAACATTCAGTACTTC
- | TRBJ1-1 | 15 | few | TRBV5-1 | CASSTTPAMNTEAFF | TGCGCCAGCAGCACAACCCCAGCGATGAACACTGAAGCTTTCTTT
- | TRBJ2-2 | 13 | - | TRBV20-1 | CRASGENTGELFF | TGCAGGGCATCGGGGGAGAACACCGGGGAGCTGTTTTTT
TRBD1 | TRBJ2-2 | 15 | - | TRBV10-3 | CAIATGVTNTGELFF | TGTGCCATCGCCACAGGGGTTACTAACACCGGGGAGCTGTTTTTT
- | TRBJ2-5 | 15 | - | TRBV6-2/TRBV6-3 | CASSYGGRGRETQYF | TGTGCCAGCAGTTACGGAGGACGTGGAAGAGAGACCCAGTACTTC
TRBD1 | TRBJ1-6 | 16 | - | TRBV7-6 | CASSLAPDRVRSPLHF | TGTGCCAGCAGCTTAGCCCCGGACAGGGTACGGTCACCCCTCCACTTT
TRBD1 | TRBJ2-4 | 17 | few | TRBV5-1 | CASSLGGQGTFKNIQYF | TGCGCCAGCAGCTTGGGGGGACAGGGGACCTTTAAAAACATTCAGTACTTC
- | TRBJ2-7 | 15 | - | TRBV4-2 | CASSQDSTKPYEQYF | TGTGCCAGCAGCCAAGATTCGACAAAGCCCTACGAGCAGTACTTC
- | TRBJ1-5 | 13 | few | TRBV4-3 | CASSQTMTQPQHF | TGCGCCAGCAGCCAGACGATGACCCAGCCCCAGCATTTT
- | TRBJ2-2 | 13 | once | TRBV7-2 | CASSLISTGELFF | TGTGCCAGCAGCTTAATAAGCACCGGGGAGCTGTTTTTT
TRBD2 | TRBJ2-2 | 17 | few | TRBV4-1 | CASSPGTRVENTGELFF | TGCGCCAGCAGTCCCGGGACTAGGGTGGAAAACACCGGGGAGCTGTTTTTT
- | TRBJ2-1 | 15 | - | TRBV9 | CASSPWTVTNNEQFF | TGTGCCAGCAGCCCATGGACAGTGACAAACAATGAGCAGTTCTTC
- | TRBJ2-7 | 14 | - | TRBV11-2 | CASSFGRTNYEQYF | TGTGCCAGCAGCTTCGGACGGACGAACTACGAGCAGTACTTC
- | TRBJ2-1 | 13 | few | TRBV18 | CASSPPVGNEQFF | TGTGCCAGCTCACCACCGGTGGGCAATGAGCAGTTCTTC
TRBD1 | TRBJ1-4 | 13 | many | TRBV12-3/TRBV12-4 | CASSPTGNEKLFF | TGTGCCAGCAGTCCGACAGGGAATGAAAAACTGTTTTTT
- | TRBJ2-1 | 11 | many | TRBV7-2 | CASSLGDKQFF | TGTGCCAGCAGCTTAGGCGACAAGCAGTTCTTC
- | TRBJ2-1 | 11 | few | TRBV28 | CASTRGWEQFF | TGTGCCAGCACGAGGGGGTGGGAGCAGTTCTTC
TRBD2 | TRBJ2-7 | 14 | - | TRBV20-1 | CSALTSGGHLEQYF | TGCAGTGCTCTAACTAGCGGGGGCCATCTGGAGCAGTACTTC
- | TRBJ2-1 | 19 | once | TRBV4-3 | CASSQDAGGITRPRNEQIF | TGCGCCAGCAGCCAAGATGCGGGCGGGATTACGCGGCCACGCAATGAGCAGATCTTC
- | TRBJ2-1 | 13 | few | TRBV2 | CASTTGTKNEQFF | TGTGCCAGCACTACCGGGACCAAAAATGAGCAGTTCTTC
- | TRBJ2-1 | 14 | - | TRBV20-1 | CSARLAISYNEQFF | TGCAGTGCTAGGCTAGCTATCTCCTACAATGAGCAGTTCTTC
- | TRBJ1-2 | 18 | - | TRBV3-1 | CASSQGTIRVGANYGYTF | TGTGCCAGCAGCCAAGGAACCATCCGGGTGGGAGCTAACTATGGCTACACCTTC
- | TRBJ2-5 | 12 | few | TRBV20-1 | CSASGNQETQYF | TGCAGTGCTTCCGGGAACCAAGAGACCCAGTACTTC
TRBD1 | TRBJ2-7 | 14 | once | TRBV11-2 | CASSLSSGQAEQYF | TGTGCCAGCAGCTTATCGAGTGGACAGGCCGAGCAGTACTTC
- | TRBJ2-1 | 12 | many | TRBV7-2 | CASSLAAGEQFF | TGTGCCAGCAGCTTAGCAGCGGGCGAGCAGTTCTTC
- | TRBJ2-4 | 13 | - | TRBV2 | CASISLAKNIQYF | TGTGCCAGCATCTCTCTAGCCAAAAACATTCAGTACTTC
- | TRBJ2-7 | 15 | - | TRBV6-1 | CASSEVWGGRNEQYF | TGTGCCAGCAGTGAAGTATGGGGGGGGCGCAACGAGCAGTACTTC
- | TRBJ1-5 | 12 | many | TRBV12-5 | CASGWEGQPQHF | TGTGCTAGTGGTTGGGAGGGACAGCCCCAGCATTTT
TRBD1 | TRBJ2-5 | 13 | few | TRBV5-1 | CASSGGQGETQYF | TGCGCCAGCAGCGGGGGACAGGGGGAGACCCAGTACTTC
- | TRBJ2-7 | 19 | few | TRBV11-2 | CASSLQPGQRRVSSYEQYF | TGTGCCAGCAGCTTGCAACCGGGACAGAGGAGGGTTAGCTCCTACGAGCAGTACTTC
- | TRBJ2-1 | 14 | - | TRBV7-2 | CASSLAGGWNEQFF | TGTGCCAGCAGCTTAGCCGGAGGATGGAATGAGCAGTTCTTC
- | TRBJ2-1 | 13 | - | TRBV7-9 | CASSLSQDNEQFF | TGTGCCAGCAGCTTATCCCAGGATAATGAGCAGTTCTTC
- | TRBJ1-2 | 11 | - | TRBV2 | CASRNSYGYTF | TGTGCCAGCAGAAACTCCTATGGCTACACCTTC
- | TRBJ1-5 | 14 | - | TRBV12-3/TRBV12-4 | CASSRGRGDQPQHF | TGTGCCAGCAGCCGTGGACGGGGGGATCAGCCCCAGCATTTT
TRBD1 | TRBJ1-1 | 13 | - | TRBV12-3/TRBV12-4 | CASSGQGATEAFF | TGTGCCAGCAGTGGACAGGGGGCGACTGAAGCTTTCTTT
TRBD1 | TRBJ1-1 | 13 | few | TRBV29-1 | CSVSDRGGTEAFF | TGCAGCGTCTCCGACAGGGGGGGTACTGAAGCTTTCTTT
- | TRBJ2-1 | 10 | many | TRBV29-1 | CSVGGYEQFF | TGCAGCGTTGGAGGGTATGAGCAGTTCTTC
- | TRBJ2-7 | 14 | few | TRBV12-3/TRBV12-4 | CASSWGSTTYEQYF | TGTGCCAGCAGTTGGGGGTCAACGACCTACGAGCAGTACTTC
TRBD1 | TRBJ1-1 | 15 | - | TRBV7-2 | CASSKYYRGYTEAFF | TGTGCCAGCAGCAAGTACTACAGGGGATACACTGAAGCTTTCTTT
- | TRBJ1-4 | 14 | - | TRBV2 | CASSVSRMGEKLFF | TGTGCCAGCAGTGTTAGCCGGATGGGTGAAAAACTGTTTTTT
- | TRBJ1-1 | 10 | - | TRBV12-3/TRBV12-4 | CASGAMGAFF | TGTGCCAGCGGGGCTATGGGAGCTTTCTTT
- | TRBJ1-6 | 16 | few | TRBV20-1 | CSARVLHNSYNSPLHF | TGCAGTGCTAGAGTCCTGCATAACTCCTATAATTCACCCCTCCACTTT
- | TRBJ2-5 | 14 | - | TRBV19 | CASSIREFQETQYF | TGTGCCAGTAGTATACGAGAATTCCAAGAGACCCAGTACTTC
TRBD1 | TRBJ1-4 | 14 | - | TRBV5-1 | CASRQGASNEKLFF | TGCGCCAGCAGACAGGGGGCTTCTAATGAAAAACTGTTTTTT
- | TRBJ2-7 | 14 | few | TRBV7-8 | CASSLDTFSYEQYF | TGTGCCAGCAGCTTAGATACTTTTTCCTACGAGCAGTACTTC
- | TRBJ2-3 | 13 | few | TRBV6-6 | CASSYSVEDTQYF | TGTGCCAGCAGTTACTCCGTGGAAGATACGCAGTATTTT
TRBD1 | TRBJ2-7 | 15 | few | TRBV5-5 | CASSPTGQGIYEQYF | TGTGCCAGCAGCCCAACGGGACAGGGGATCTACGAGCAGTACTTC
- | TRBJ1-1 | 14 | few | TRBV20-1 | CSARELITNTEAFF | TGCAGTGCTAGAGAATTGATTACCAACACTGAAGCTTTCTTT
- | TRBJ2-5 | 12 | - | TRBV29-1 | CSAREIGETQYF | TGCAGCGCTCGGGAGATCGGGGAGACCCAGTACTTC
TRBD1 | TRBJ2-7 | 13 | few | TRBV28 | CASSDRGFGEQYF | TGTGCCAGCAGCGACAGGGGGTTTGGCGAGCAGTACTTC
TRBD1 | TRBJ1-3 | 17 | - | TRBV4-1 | CASSRGDRDNSGNTIYF | TGCGCCAGCAGCCGGGGGGACAGGGATAACTCTGGAAACACCATATATTTT
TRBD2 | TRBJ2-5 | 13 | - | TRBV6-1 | CASMRREGETQYF | TGTGCCAGCATGAGGAGGGAGGGAGAGACCCAGTACTTC